This T cell receptor beta chain was sequenced in a study of blood T cell repertoires in COVID-19. This CDR3 is built from 16 residues. Trimming removed 5 bases from V and 1 base from J; junction bases left unmatched: 8. Germline loops: CDR1 LNHDA, CDR2 SQIVND (reference sequence). Sequencing was performed with immunoSEQ multiplex PCR; in TCRdb, only in-frame clones are kept and a portion is missing. The sample shows a few hundred thousand clones, roughly 80% of them seen only once. This chain uses TRBV19 with TRBJ2-5; 9 nucleotides line up with TRBD1. This receptor was obtained from a woman aged 18 to 35 with acute or convalescent COVID-19. Sequenced sample: peripheral blood. As DNA, the CDR3 is TGTGCCAGTAGTCCCCGGACAGGGGATGTCCAAGAGACCCAGTACTTC. Translated: CASSPRTGDVQETQYF.